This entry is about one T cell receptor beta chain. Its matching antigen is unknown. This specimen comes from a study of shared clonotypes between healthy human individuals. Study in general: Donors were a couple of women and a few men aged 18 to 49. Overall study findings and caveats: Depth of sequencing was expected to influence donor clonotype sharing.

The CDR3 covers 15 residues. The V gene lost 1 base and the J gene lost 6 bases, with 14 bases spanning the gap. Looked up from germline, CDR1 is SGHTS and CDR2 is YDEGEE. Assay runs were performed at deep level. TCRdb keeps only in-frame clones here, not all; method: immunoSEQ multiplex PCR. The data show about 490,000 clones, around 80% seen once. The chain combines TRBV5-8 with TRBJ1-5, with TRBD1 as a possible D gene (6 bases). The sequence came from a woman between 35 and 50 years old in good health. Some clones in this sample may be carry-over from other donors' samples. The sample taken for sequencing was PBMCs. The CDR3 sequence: CASSLSGGSGQPQHF. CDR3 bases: TGTGCCAGCAGCTTGAGCGGGGGCTCGGGTCAGCCCCAGCATTTT.